This T cell receptor beta chain was captured in a study of blood T cell repertoires in COVID-19. Per the germline V gene, CDR1 is SGHRS and CDR2 is YFSETQ. Trimming cost V 4 bases and J 5 bases; bases outside gene matches: 3. There are 13 residues in the CDR3. A word on this clone: In the same sample, other DNA sequences code for this CDR3.

Sequencing used immunoSEQ multiplex PCR; TCRdb keeps in-frame clones, though not all of them. In the table there are under 400,000 clones, approximately 87% of which are singletons. The clonotype was recovered from a young woman with COVID-19, enrolled during active disease. This chain connects TRBV5-1 to TRBJ1-5; 7 nucleotides line up with TRBD1. Sequencing used peripheral blood. The CDR3 region is CASSLDRDQPQHF. CDR3 bases: TGCGCCAGCAGCCTCGACAGGGATCAGCCCCAGCATTTT.